This T cell receptor beta chain was captured by sequencing in a study of cytomegalovirus exposure and HLA in healthy donors. CDR3 length: 12 amino acids. Per the germline V gene, CDR1 is MNHEY and CDR2 is SMNVEV (reference sequence). V was pared by 5 bases and J by 4 bases, with 8 bases between. A multiplex PCR was run with 60 Vbeta primers and 13 Jbeta primers. The data were produced by immunoSEQ multiplex PCR, yet TCRdb's version contains in-frame clones alone and is incomplete. The sample comprises about 120,000 clones, 80% of which are singletons, and around 10% rests with the top ten. Input material: PBMCs. The source is a man aged 25 to 40 in good health and CMV-seropositive. This chain links TRBV27 with TRBJ1-1; no firm D call. The CDR3 here is CASSHPGTEAFF. The CDR3 DNA reads as TGTGCCAGCAGTCACCCAGGCACTGAAGCTTTCTTT.